The 22 T cell receptor beta chains given below trace back to one sample, sequenced in a study of blood T cells in healthy people across ages (dated by TCRdb to about 2015). Libraries were constructed by 5' RACE. A second 7 to 11 cycle PCR used a sample-barcoded 5' primer and a J-beta primer mix. Starting from the raw public reads, TCRdb applied fastp trimming at Q25, assembled clones with MiXCR and retained in-frame beta chains. Each CDR3 protein gets just one entry, which takes the most common genes and DNA from the rows behind it. The sample table lists roughly 1.9 million distinct CDR3 sequences, approximately 39% of them with a count of one. The leading ten clones occupy roughly 23% of the sample. Material: blood. The origin of the receptors is a human donor in good health.

This clonotype was detected a few times. The V call is TRBV28, the J call TRBJ2-7; tentative D call: TRBD1 (6 bases). The CDR3 contains 12 residues. Germline-derived CDR1 and CDR2 are MDHEN and SYDVKM. V was pared by 7 bases and J by 5 bases, with 12 bases between. In DNA form, the CDR3 reads TGTGCCAGCACTCTCGGGACACACGAGCAGTACTTC. Translating gives CASTLGTHEQYF.

The CDR3 protein is CASSLERTAEAFF. In nucleotides, the CDR3 is TGCGCCAGCAGCTTGGAGCGGACAGCTGAAGCTTTCTTT. The V gene is TRBV5-1, the J gene TRBJ1-1; D may be TRBD1 (6 bases). Germline-derived CDR1 and CDR2 are SGHRS and YFSETQ. With 0 bases removed from V and 6 bases from J, the gap between germline ends came to 9 bases. The CDR3 is 13 residues long. The whole variable domain, remainder taken from reference TRBV5-1 and TRBJ1-1, is KAGVTQTPRYLIKTRGQQVTLSCSPISGHRSVSWYQQTPGQGLQFLFEYFSETQRNKGNFPGRFSGRQFSNSRSEMNVSTLELGDSALYLCASSLERTAEAFFGQGTRLTVV.

The table lists this clonotype with a few counts. V usage is TRBV5-1 and J usage is TRBJ1-2; possible D gene TRBD1, 6 bases. Germline V gene lookup returns CDR1 SGHRS and CDR2 YFSETQ. The CDR3 covers 14 residues. V was pared by 4 bases and J by 6 bases, with 16 bases between. This CDR3 is CASSRQDPGDGYTF. The DNA of the CDR3 is TGCGCCAGCAGCAGACAGGATCCGGGGGATGGCTACACCTTC.

The CDR3 DNA reads TGTGCCAGCAGTTACAGTTCCGGAAATGGCTACACCTTC. Translated: CASSYSSGNGYTF. This chain connects TRBV6-2 or TRBV6-3 to TRBJ1-2, with D uncertain. Germline CDR1 is MNHEY and CDR2 is SVGEGT. The CDR3 extends over 13 amino acids. V was clipped by 2 bases and J by 6 bases, with 10 bases between them.

This clonotype showed up just a few times. The chain recombines TRBV7-9 with TRBJ1-1, with 10 bases that match TRBD1. The CDR3 length is 14 residues. Trimming removed 5 bases from V and 11 bases from J; junction bases left unmatched: 11. Germline-derived CDR1 and CDR2 are SEHNR and FQNEAQ (reference sequence). For the CDR3, the DNA is TGTGCCAGCAGCGCCGGGACAGGGGCCCCCCACGCTTTCTTT. Protein sequence: CASSAGTGAPHAFF.

V usage is TRBV5-1 and J usage is TRBJ2-1; tentative D call: TRBD2 (5 bases). Trimming took off 4 bases at V and 6 bases at J, with 23 bases between the two ends. This CDR3 region has 17 residues. The germline V gene has CDR1 SGHRS and CDR2 YFSETQ. The CDR3 DNA is TGCGCCAGCAGCCACCTGGGCTTAGGCGCGGGTTCCAATGAGCAGTTCTTC. Translated: CASSHLGLGAGSNEQFF.

This rearrangement joins TRBV12-3 or TRBV12-4 to TRBJ2-7, with a weak D call TRBD2 (5 bases). The better agreement between TRBJ2-5 and the DNA end casts doubt on the J call. CDR3 size: 12 residues. The CDR3 region is CASCLLAGTQYF. CDR3 coding DNA: TGTGCCAGCTGCCTCCTAGCAGGGACCCAGTACTTC.

The chain links TRBV10-3 to TRBJ2-7, with D maybe TRBD2 (5 bases). V lost 0 bases and J lost 5, with 8 bases in between. The V gene's germline CDR1 is ENHRY and CDR2 SYGVKD. This CDR3 is built from 13 residues. CDR3 sequence: CAISESRGHEQYF. CDR3 DNA: TGTGCCATCAGTGAGTCACGAGGGCACGAGCAGTACTTC.

V and J are TRBV29-1 and TRBJ2-7; the D is unclear. The length of the CDR3 is 13 residues. With 2 bases removed from V and 0 bases from J, the gap between germline ends came to 8 bases. Germline CDR1 is SQVTM and CDR2 is ANQGSEA. CDR3 protein: CSVESVSSYEQYF. DNA of the CDR3: TGCAGCGTTGAATCGGTTAGCTCCTACGAGCAGTACTTC.

V and J are TRBV14 and TRBJ1-1; maybe TRBD1 (5 bases). There are 15 residues in the CDR3. V lost 4 bases, J lost 2 bases, and 14 bases lay in between. Germline V gene sequence: CDR1 SGHDN, CDR2 FVKESK. The CDR3 DNA is TGTGCCAGCAGCCCCTTTATGGGGGACAACACTGAAGCTTTCTTT. Amino acids: CASSPFMGDNTEAFF.

On this clonotype itself: A read error may produce the germline difference seen at one junction end. The rearrangement joins TRBV5-6 to TRBJ2-4, with D tentatively TRBD1 (5 bases). The CDR3 extends over 16 amino acids. CDR1 is SGHDT and CDR2 is YYEEEE in the germline V gene. The CDR3 spells CAGSLVDNVAKNIQYF. CDR3 nucleotides: TGTGCCGGCAGCTTGGTGGACAACGTAGCCAAAAACATTCAGTACTTC.

There are a few counts of this clonotype. The V and J genes are TRBV5-6 and TRBJ1-1; 11 nucleotides line up with TRBD1. Germline values: CDR1 SGHDT, CDR2 YYEEEE. CDR3 length: 16 amino acids. V lost 3 bases, J lost 4 bases, and 8 bases stayed unmatched. This CDR3 is CASSWRTGGAGTEAFF. The CDR3 DNA reads as TGTGCCAGCAGCTGGAGGACAGGGGGCGCAGGCACTGAAGCTTTCTTT.

This clonotype was counted only a few times. The gene calls are TRBV20-1 and TRBJ2-7; 8 nucleotides match TRBD2. The trim removed 1 base at V and 3 bases at J, leaving 11 bases unmatched. This CDR3 is 16 amino acids long. Germline CDR1 DFQATT, CDR2 SNEGSKA (reference sequence). Here the CDR3 DNA reads TGCAGTGCTAGAGTCTCGCTAAGCGGGGGAGTCTACGAGCAGTACTTC. The encoded protein is CSARVSLSGGVYEQYF.

This chain connects TRBV4-3 to TRBJ2-3; 8 nucleotides match TRBD2. Germline CDR1 reads LGHNA; CDR2 reads YSLEER. The CDR3 is made up of 16 amino acids. J gave up 6 bases and V 4 bases, and 12 bases lay outside the gene matches. The CDR3 coding sequence is TGCGCCAGCAGCCCAAGTCAGGGACTAGTCCTGGATACGCAGTATTTT. This gives the protein CASSPSQGLVLDTQYF.

The chain joins TRBV6-2 or TRBV6-3 to TRBJ1-5; 8 positions match TRBD1. Trimming cost V 2 bases and J 2 bases; bases outside gene matches: 5. CDR1 is MNHEY and CDR2 is SVGEGT in the germline V gene. CDR3 size: 16 residues. DNA for the CDR3: TGTGCCAGCAGTTACCTCCCGGGACAGGGCAATCAGCCCCAGCATTTT. Translating gives CASSYLPGQGNQPQHF.

In this sample, this clonotype turned up a few times. The chain joins TRBV28 to TRBJ1-5; tentative D call: TRBD1 (6 bases). V shed 10 bases and J shed 5 bases, with 18 bases lying between them. Germline V lookup: CDR1 MDHEN, CDR2 SYDVKM. The CDR3 spans 14 residues. CDR3 DNA sequence: TGTGCCACCCGAAGGCAGGGGAGGGATCAGCCCCAGCATTTT. Residues: CATRRQGRDQPQHF.

This clonotype was seen a handful of times. The gene calls are TRBV28 and TRBJ1-2; TRBD1 might be the D (6 bases). Germline CDR1 reads MDHEN; CDR2 reads SYDVKM. V was clipped by 4 bases and J by 4 bases, with 13 bases between them. The CDR3 runs to 14 residues. CDR3 amino acids: CASSYRTAPYGYTF. The DNA of the CDR3 is TGTGCCAGCAGTTACAGGACAGCCCCCTATGGCTACACCTTC.

The chain couples TRBV4-3 to TRBJ2-7; D is uncertain. This CDR3 is built from 18 residues. Trimming left V 0 bases short and J 5 bases short, with 23 bases between. Germline values: CDR1 LGHNA, CDR2 YSLEER. CDR3 sequence: CASSQDPLLEVGRHEQYF. The CDR3 DNA reads TGCGCCAGCAGCCAAGATCCCCTTTTAGAAGTGGGAAGGCACGAGCAGTACTTC.

This clonotype was observed a few times. The gene calls are TRBV7-2 and TRBJ1-2; tentative D call: TRBD1 (5 bases). CDR1 SGHTA and CDR2 FQGNSA come from the germline V gene. The CDR3 sequence is 17 residues long. Trimming removed 1 base at V and 4 bases at J, with 19 bases between. The CDR3 region is CASSLESRGNSIYGYTF. The CDR3 region has the DNA TGTGCCAGCAGCTTAGAAAGTAGGGGAAACTCAATCTATGGCTACACCTTC. The variable domain in full, completed from reference TRBV7-2 and TRBJ1-2, reads GAGVSQSPSNKVTEKGKDVELRCDPISGHTALYWYRQSLGQGLEFLIYFQGNSAPDKSGLPSDRFSAERTGGSVSTLTIQRTQQEDSAVYLCASSLESRGNSIYGYTFGSGTRLTVV.

This clonotype has more than one count but fewer than ten. The chain recombines TRBV4-1 with TRBJ2-1; 8 positions match TRBD2. The germline gives CDR1 MGHRA, CDR2 YSYEKL. The CDR3 is 15 residues long. V lost 2 bases and J lost 8; bases outside the gene matches: 8. In DNA, the CDR3 is TGCGCCAGCAGCCAACCCCGGGGGGGCGTCTATGAGCAGTTCTTC. This codes for CASSQPRGGVYEQFF.

This clonotype was seen a few times. The chain uses TRBV7-2 and TRBJ1-2, with 7 bases aligning to TRBD1. J gave up 0 bases and V 5 bases, and 9 bases lay outside the gene matches. CDR1 SGHTA and CDR2 FQGNSA come from the germline V gene. This CDR3 has 16 amino acids. The CDR3 region has the DNA TGTGCCAGCAGCCCTCAGGGGGGGAGATCTAACTATGGCTACACCTTC. It is translated as CASSPQGGRSNYGYTF.

This clonotype was detected only a few times. The chain has TRBV6-2 or TRBV6-3 and TRBJ1-2; D unclear. CDR1 and CDR2 (germline): MNHEY, SVGEGT. The CDR3 sequence is 14 residues long. V was shortened by 5 bases and J by 3 bases, with 13 bases between the two germline ends. The CDR3 region has the DNA TGTGCCAGCAGTCCCAGGTCCGGTTACTATGGCTACACCTTC. Protein: CASSPRSGYYGYTF.